The 27 T cell receptor beta chains presented below share a single source sample, sequenced in a study of T cell changes during pregnancy in multiple sclerosis. Sequenced by immunoSEQ multiplex PCR; TCRdb stores in-frame clones only, minus some. The sample holds roughly 59,000 clones; 85% to 95% are singletons and the top ten take 0.36%. The source material was CD4+ T cells from peripheral blood mononuclear cells, sampled before pregnancy. The source is a female donor with multiple sclerosis, enrolled in a pregnancy study.

V and J are TRBV11-2 and TRBJ2-7, with D possibly TRBD1 on 5 matching bases. With 9 bases removed from V and 2 bases from J, the gap between germline ends came to 8 bases. This CDR3 spans 11 amino acids. In germline, CDR1 is SGHAT, CDR2 FQNNGV. The CDR3 coding sequence is TGTGCCAGTGGGGCCGCCTACGAGCAGTACTTC. As protein: CASGAAYEQYF.

J is TRBJ2-3 and V is TRBV18, with 10 positions matching TRBD2. The CDR3 length is 16 residues. Germline values: CDR1 KGHSH, CDR2 LQKENI. Trimming at V came to 1 base and at J to 7 bases, leaving 8 bases not matched to a gene. The CDR3 loop is CASSPLLAGTSHTQYF. The DNA of the CDR3 is TGTGCCAGCTCACCACTACTAGCGGGAACCTCTCATACGCAGTATTTT.

This chain uses TRBV6-6 with TRBJ1-1; D is perhaps TRBD1 (6 bases). The CDR3 runs 14 residues. Trimming shortened V by 6 bases and J by 5 bases, and 16 bases separated the two germline ends. Germline V gene sequence: CDR1 MNHNY, CDR2 SVGAGI (reference sequence). The CDR3 coding sequence is TGTGCCAGCAGAGTACAGGGTGGGAGAACTGAAGCTTTCTTT. This sequence encodes CASRVQGGRTEAFF.

The chain joins TRBV5-6 to TRBJ2-1; 9 bases map to TRBD1. After removal of 3 bases from V and 5 bases from J, the junction contained 9 bases not matched to a gene. CDR1 and CDR2 (germline): SGHDT, YYEEEE. This CDR3 contains 16 residues. The CDR3 is CASSWRDRVGNNEQFF. In DNA form, the CDR3 reads TGTGCCAGCAGCTGGAGGGACAGGGTCGGGAACAATGAGCAGTTCTTC.

The count of this clone is one. This rearrangement joins TRBV6-1 to TRBJ1-2; unclear D gene. This CDR3 is 13 amino acids long. Germline CDR1 is MNHNS and CDR2 is SASEGT. Trimming stripped 2 bases from V and 8 bases from J, with 12 bases between. For the CDR3, the DNA is TGTGCCAGCAGTGAAATCAGGTCTAACGGCTACACCTTC. The encoded protein is CASSEIRSNGYTF.

V and J are TRBV7-2 and TRBJ2-1, with D possibly TRBD2 on 6 matching bases. This CDR3 is 16 amino acids long. The germline gives CDR1 SGHTA, CDR2 FQGNSA. With 2 bases removed from V and 7 bases from J, the gap between germline ends came to 18 bases. As DNA, the CDR3 is TGTGCCAGCAGCTTATTTGGGCGGGGCGAAATAAATGAGCAGTTCTTC. It encodes CASSLFGRGEINEQFF. The entire variable domain, with the rest obtained from reference TRBV7-2 and TRBJ2-1, is as follows: GAGVSQSPSNKVTEKGKDVELRCDPISGHTALYWYRQSLGQGLEFLIYFQGNSAPDKSGLPSDRFSAERTGGSVSTLTIQRTQQEDSAVYLCASSLFGRGEINEQFFGPGTRLTVL.

The chain carries TRBV5-5 and TRBJ2-1; 7 bases fit TRBD2. V dropped 2 bases and J dropped 9; count of bases not matched to a gene: 2. The germline gives CDR1 SGHKS, CDR2 YYEKEE (reference sequence). CDR3 size: 12 residues. The DNA for the CDR3 is TGTGCCAGCAGCTTCTCGGGGGGTGAGCAGTTCTTC. This encodes CASSFSGGEQFF.

This clone was recorded once. The rearrangement links TRBV9 to TRBJ2-7; tentative D call: TRBD1 (6 bases). The CDR3 sequence is 13 residues long. The germline V and J ends were trimmed by 6 bases and 11 bases, with 21 bases remaining between them. CDR1 SGDLS and CDR2 YYNGEE come from the germline V gene. CDR3 sequence: CASTIHRTARKYF. In nucleotides, the CDR3 is TGTGCCAGCACCATACACCGGACAGCGCGAAAGTACTTC.

V and J are TRBV7-2 and TRBJ2-3; TRBD2 might be the D (6 bases). Trimming pared 6 bases from V and 4 bases from J, leaving 17 bases between. The CDR3 is 15 residues long. Per germline, CDR1 SGHTA and CDR2 FQGNSA. For the CDR3, the DNA is TGTGCCAGCAGTCTAGACGGGAGCGTCGCAGATACGCAGTATTTT. Translating it yields CASSLDGSVADTQYF.

The rearrangement links TRBV7-2 to TRBJ2-5; 16 nucleotides line up with TRBD2. The CDR3 sequence is 18 residues long. Per germline, CDR1 SGHTA and CDR2 FQGNSA. Trimming took 2 bases from V and 7 from J; bases not matched to a gene: 10. CDR3 sequence reads: CASSLPGLAGGGIRTQYF. For the CDR3, the DNA is TGTGCCAGCAGCTTACCGGGACTAGCGGGAGGGGGGATAAGGACCCAGTACTTC.

V usage is TRBV9 and J usage is TRBJ2-3, with 9 bases matching TRBD1. The CDR3 is 17 residues long. The junction had 13 bases not matched to a gene; V was cut back by 3 bases and J by 5 bases. Looked up from germline, CDR1 is SGDLS and CDR2 is YYNGEE. CDR3 nucleotide sequence: TGTGCCAGCAGCGAACGGGACAGGGTGTGGCCCCGAGATACGCAGTATTTT. This translates into CASSERDRVWPRDTQYF.

The rearrangement uses TRBV10-3 and TRBJ1-2; 7 bases map to TRBD1. Looked up from germline, CDR1 is ENHRY and CDR2 is SYGVKD. V lost 5 bases, J lost 1 base, and 7 bases stayed unmatched. This CDR3 is 15 amino acids long. The CDR3: CAISPPGQINYGYTF. The CDR3 DNA reads TGTGCCATCAGTCCACCGGGACAGATTAACTATGGCTACACCTTC.

The chain recombines TRBV19 with TRBJ2-5; tentative D call: TRBD2 (5 bases). The germline V and J ends were trimmed by 5 bases and 4 bases, with 14 bases remaining between them. The CDR3 consists of 14 residues. Germline assignment: CDR1 LNHDA and CDR2 SQIVND (reference sequence). Here the CDR3 reads CASSATWGAETQYF. In DNA, the CDR3 is TGTGCCAGTAGTGCCACGTGGGGAGCAGAGACCCAGTACTTC.

V and J are TRBV28 and TRBJ1-5; TRBD1 agrees at 11 bases. V trimming: 3 bases; J trimming: 6 bases; junction bases outside the gene matches: 7. The germline V gene has CDR1 MDHEN and CDR2 SYDVKM. The CDR3 runs to 16 residues. The CDR3 reads CASSFRRDRGTQPQHF. CDR3 sequence (DNA): TGTGCCAGCAGTTTCCGGAGGGACAGGGGGACTCAGCCCCAGCATTTT.

V and J are TRBV5-4 and TRBJ2-3; 7 bases match TRBD2. The CDR3 totals 14 residues. Germline CDR1 and CDR2: SGHNT and YYREEE (reference sequence). J lost 2 bases, V lost 4 bases, and 4 bases had no gene match. The CDR3 protein is CASSQRGTTDTQYF. CDR3 nucleotides: TGTGCCAGCAGCCAGCGGGGTACCACAGATACGCAGTATTTT.

This clone came up once. The chain recombines TRBV27 with TRBJ2-3, with D perhaps matching TRBD2 (5 bases). The CDR3 length is 14 residues. V dropped 8 bases and J dropped 0 bases, with 12 bases sitting between them. Per germline, CDR1 MNHEY and CDR2 SMNVEV (reference sequence). The CDR3 coding sequence is TGTGCCAGCCGTGGGCGGGCTAGCACAGATACGCAGTATTTT. This sequence encodes CASRGRASTDTQYF.

The chain couples TRBV11-2 to TRBJ2-3; D is undetermined. The CDR3 is 17 residues long. The V end lost 5 bases, the J end lost 0 bases, and 18 bases lay between the germline ends. The germline gives CDR1 SGHAT, CDR2 FQNNGV. The CDR3 loop is CASSAALPAPSTDTQYF. CDR3 nucleotides: TGTGCCAGCAGCGCTGCCCTTCCCGCGCCTAGCACAGATACGCAGTATTTT.

The chain uses TRBV20-1 and TRBJ1-2; D gene ambiguous. V was shortened by 5 bases and J by 7 bases, with 8 bases between the two germline ends. The CDR3 runs 10 residues. Germline V gene lookup returns CDR1 DFQATT and CDR2 SNEGSKA (reference sequence). The CDR3 sequence is CSALRVGYTF. CDR3 coding DNA: TGCAGTGCTTTGAGGGTTGGCTACACCTTC.

This rearrangement joins TRBV5-5 to TRBJ2-2; TRBD2 might be the D (5 bases). Trimming cost V 1 base and J 5 bases, with 12 bases left between them. The length of the CDR3 is 15 residues. Germline values: CDR1 SGHKS, CDR2 YYEKEE (reference sequence). CDR3 sequence (DNA): TGTGCCAGCAGCTTGCTGGGCTCGGGGACCGGGGAGCTGTTTTTT. This encodes CASSLLGSGTGELFF.

This clone appeared a few times. The J gene is TRBJ1-3, the V gene TRBV11-3; perhaps TRBD1 as D (6 bases). Trimming cost V 5 bases and J 5 bases, with 16 bases left between them. This CDR3 has 15 residues. Germline V gene lookup returns CDR1 SGHNT and CDR2 YENEEA. Here the CDR3 DNA reads TGTGCCAGCAGCCGGACCGGGGGGCGAAGAAACACCATATATTTT. Amino acid sequence: CASSRTGGRRNTIYF. Combining the CDR3 with reference TRBV11-3 and TRBJ1-3 gives the whole variable domain EAGVVQSPRYKIIEKKQPVAFWCNPISGHNTLYWYLQNLGQGPELLIRYENEEAVDDSQLPKDRFSAERLKGVDSTLKIQPAELGDSAVYLCASSRTGGRRNTIYFGEGSWLTVV.

The chain recombines TRBV15 with TRBJ2-1; 9 bases align to TRBD2. The V gene's germline CDR1 is LNHNV and CDR2 YYDKDF (reference sequence). CDR3 length: 15 residues. Unmatched junction bases numbered 6, after V lost 7 bases and J lost 2 bases. DNA for the CDR3: TGTGCCACCAAACACCTAGCGGGAACCTACAATGAGCAGTTCTTC. As protein: CATKHLAGTYNEQFF.

The chain employs TRBV11-2 and TRBJ2-7; the D is unclear. The CDR3 is made up of 12 amino acids. Germline CDR1 and CDR2: SGHAT and FQNNGV. Trimming shortened V by 2 bases and J by 4 bases, and 6 bases separated the two germline ends. CDR3 amino acids: CASSLNGYEQYF. The CDR3 bases are TGTGCCAGCAGCTTAAACGGTTACGAGCAGTACTTC.

This chain joins TRBV11-2 and TRBJ2-7; D is possibly TRBD1 (6 bases). The CDR3 extends over 15 amino acids. CDR1 and CDR2 from the germline V gene are SGHAT and FQNNGV. Trimming took off 4 bases at V and 2 bases at J, with 15 bases between the two ends. CDR3 sequence reads: CASSSLSGTPYEQYF. DNA for the CDR3: TGTGCCAGCAGCTCCCTATCCGGGACACCCTACGAGCAGTACTTC.

The genes are TRBV11-2 and TRBJ2-3; 10 bases are a match to TRBD2. V was clipped by 1 base and J by 0 bases; unmatched bases: 1. Germline loops: CDR1 SGHAT, CDR2 FQNNGV. This CDR3 has 16 residues. The CDR3 reads CASSLVAGGSTDTQYF. CDR3 DNA: TGTGCCAGCAGCTTAGTAGCGGGAGGAAGCACAGATACGCAGTATTTT.

V gene TRBV4-1 combines with J gene TRBJ2-1; D is unclear. V was trimmed by 3 bases and J by 0 bases, leaving 9 bases between them. Germline V gives CDR1 MGHRA, CDR2 YSYEKL. The CDR3 runs to 15 residues. CDR3 residues: CASSHGPGSYNEQFF. Here the CDR3 DNA reads TGCGCCAGCAGCCATGGCCCGGGCTCCTACAATGAGCAGTTCTTC.

The V call is TRBV5-4, the J call TRBJ1-2; D is ambiguous. With 0 bases removed from V and 4 bases from J, the gap between germline ends came to 16 bases. The CDR3 runs to 16 residues. The germline V gene has CDR1 SGHNT and CDR2 YYREEE (reference sequence). The CDR3 spells CASSLAISGTFYGYTF. The CDR3 nucleotides read TGTGCCAGCAGCTTGGCCATATCGGGAACCTTCTATGGCTACACCTTC.

The rearrangement links TRBV5-6 to TRBJ2-7; TRBD2 matches 9 bases. Germline V gene sequence: CDR1 SGHDT, CDR2 YYEEEE. V was clipped by 5 bases and J by 4 bases; unmatched bases: 10. There are 15 residues in the CDR3. CDR3 bases: TGTGCCAGCAGGTTAGCTAGCGGGACCTATTACGAGCAGTACTTC. Its translation is CASRLASGTYYEQYF.